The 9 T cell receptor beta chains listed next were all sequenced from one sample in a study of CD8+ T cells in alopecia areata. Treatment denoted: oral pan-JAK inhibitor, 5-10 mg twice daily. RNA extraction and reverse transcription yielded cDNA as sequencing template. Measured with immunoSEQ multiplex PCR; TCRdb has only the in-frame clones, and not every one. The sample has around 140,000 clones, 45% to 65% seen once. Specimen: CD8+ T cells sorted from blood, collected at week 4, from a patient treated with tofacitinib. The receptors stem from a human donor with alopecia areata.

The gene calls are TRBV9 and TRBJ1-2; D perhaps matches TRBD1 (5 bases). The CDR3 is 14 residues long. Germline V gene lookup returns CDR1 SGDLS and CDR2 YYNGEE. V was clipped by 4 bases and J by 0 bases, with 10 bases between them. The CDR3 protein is CASSTGGSNYGYTF. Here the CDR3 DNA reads TGTGCCAGCAGCACGGGGGGTTCTAACTATGGCTACACCTTC.

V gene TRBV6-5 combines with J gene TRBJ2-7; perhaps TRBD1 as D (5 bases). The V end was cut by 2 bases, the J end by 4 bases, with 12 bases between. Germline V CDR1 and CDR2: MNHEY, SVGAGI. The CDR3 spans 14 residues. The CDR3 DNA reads TGTGCCAGCAGTTACCTAGGGGAAGGGTACGAGCAGTACTTC. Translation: CASSYLGEGYEQYF.

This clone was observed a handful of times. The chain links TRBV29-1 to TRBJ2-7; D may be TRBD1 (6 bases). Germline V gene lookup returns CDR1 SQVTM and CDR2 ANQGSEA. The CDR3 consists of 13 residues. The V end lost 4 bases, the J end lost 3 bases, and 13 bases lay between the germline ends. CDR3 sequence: CSVGDTSLYEQYF. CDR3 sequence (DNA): TGCAGCGTTGGGGACACCAGTCTCTACGAGCAGTACTTC.

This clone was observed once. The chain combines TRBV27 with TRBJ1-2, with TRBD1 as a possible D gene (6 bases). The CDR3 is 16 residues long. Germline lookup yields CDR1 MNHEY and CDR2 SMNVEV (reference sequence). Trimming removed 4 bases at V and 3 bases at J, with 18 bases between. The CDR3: CASSSPGAGADYGYTF. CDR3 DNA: TGTGCCAGCAGTTCCCCCGGGGCAGGGGCCGACTATGGCTACACCTTC.

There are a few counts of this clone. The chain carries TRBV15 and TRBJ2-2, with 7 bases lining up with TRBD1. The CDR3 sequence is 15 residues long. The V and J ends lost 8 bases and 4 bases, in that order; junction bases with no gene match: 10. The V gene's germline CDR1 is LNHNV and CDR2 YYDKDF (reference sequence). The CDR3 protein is CATENTGTVTGELFF. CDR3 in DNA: TGTGCCACCGAAAACACCGGGACAGTCACCGGGGAGCTGTTTTTT.

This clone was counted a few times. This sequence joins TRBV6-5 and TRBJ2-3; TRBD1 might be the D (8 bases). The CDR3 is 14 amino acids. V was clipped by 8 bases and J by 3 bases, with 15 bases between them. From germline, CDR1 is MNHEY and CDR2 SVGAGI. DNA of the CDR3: TGTGCCAGCCAAGACAGGGGAGGGACAGATACGCAGTATTTT. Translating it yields CASQDRGGTDTQYF.

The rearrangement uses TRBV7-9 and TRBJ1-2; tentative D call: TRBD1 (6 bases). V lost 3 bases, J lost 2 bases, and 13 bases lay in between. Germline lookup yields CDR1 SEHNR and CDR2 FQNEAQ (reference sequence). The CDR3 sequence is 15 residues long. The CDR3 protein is CASSFRTDLNYGYTF. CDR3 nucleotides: TGTGCCAGCAGCTTCAGGACAGACTTAAACTATGGCTACACCTTC.

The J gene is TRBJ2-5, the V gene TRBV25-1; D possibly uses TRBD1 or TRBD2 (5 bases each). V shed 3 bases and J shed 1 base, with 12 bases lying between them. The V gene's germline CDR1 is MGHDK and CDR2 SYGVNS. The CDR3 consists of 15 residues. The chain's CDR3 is CASSDWGTFQETQYF. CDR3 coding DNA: TGTGCCAGCAGTGATTGGGGGACCTTCCAAGAGACCCAGTACTTC.

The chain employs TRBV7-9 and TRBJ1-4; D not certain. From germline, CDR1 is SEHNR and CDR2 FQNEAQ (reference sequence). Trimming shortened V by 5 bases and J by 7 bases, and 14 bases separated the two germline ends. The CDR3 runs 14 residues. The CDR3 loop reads CASSRGMAFEKLFF. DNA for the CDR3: TGTGCCAGCAGCCGAGGAATGGCTTTTGAAAAACTGTTTTTT.